The 6 T cell receptor beta chains presented below share a single source sample, sequenced in a study of OX40 agonist ivuxolimab in advanced cancers. TCRdb's copy holds only in-frame clones and misses some; the assay was immunoSEQ multiplex PCR. The sample consists of 50,000 or so clones, approximately 86% of them appearing once. The sample consisted of CD4+ or CD8+ T cells sorted from blood, taken in a trial of the OX40 agonist ivuxolimab. These receptors were collected from an adult with an advanced solid tumor such as melanoma, head and neck, liver or kidney cancer.

The rearrangement links TRBV14 to TRBJ1-2; D is ambiguous. Trimming left V 0 bases short and J 4 bases short, with 9 bases between. Germline V gives CDR1 SGHDN, CDR2 FVKESK. The CDR3 covers 14 residues. CDR3 DNA sequence: TGTGCCAGCAGCCAAGATGCGGGCTTCTATGGCTACACCTTC. Translating it yields CASSQDAGFYGYTF.

The chain joins TRBV9 to TRBJ2-3; either TRBD1 or TRBD2 may supply D (5 bases each). Trimming stripped 4 bases from V and 5 bases from J, with 23 bases between. The CDR3 is 17 residues long. Germline V CDR1 and CDR2: SGDLS, YYNGEE. The CDR3 coding sequence is TGTGCCAGCAGCCCGAGGGGCCTTAGCTCACCCCGAGATACGCAGTATTTT. This encodes CASSPRGLSSPRDTQYF. The complete variable domain, with remaining parts taken from reference TRBV9 and TRBJ2-3, reads DSGVTQTPKHLITATGQRVTLRCSPRSGDLSVYWYQQSLDQGLQFLIQYYNGEERAKGNILERFSAQQFPDLHSELNLSSLELGDSALYFCASSPRGLSSPRDTQYFGPGTRLTVL.

The genes are TRBV11-2 and TRBJ1-1, with 7 bases matching TRBD1. Germline CDR1 is SGHAT and CDR2 is FQNNGV. With V trimmed by 5 bases and J by 4 bases, 4 bases remained unmatched. The CDR3 has 13 residues. The CDR3 DNA reads as TGTGCCAGCAGCCCCACAGGGGCCACTGAAGCTTTCTTT. Encoded protein: CASSPTGATEAFF.

The chain employs TRBV19 and TRBJ1-3; no definite D call. CDR1 and CDR2 from the germline V gene are LNHDA and SQIVND (reference sequence). The CDR3 contains 14 residues. Trimming took off 8 bases at V and 7 bases at J, with 18 bases between the two ends. The CDR3 nucleotides read TGTGCCAGTGGAAGACGGACTGAGTGGAACACCATATATTTT. Translating gives CASGRRTEWNTIYF.

The rearrangement joins TRBV28 to TRBJ2-7; D ambiguous. Trimming stripped 3 bases from V and 3 bases from J, with 12 bases between. CDR3 size: 14 residues. Germline CDR1 and CDR2: MDHEN and SYDVKM. The CDR3 loop reads CASSFYGPNYEQYF. CDR3 coding DNA: TGTGCCAGCAGTTTTTACGGGCCTAACTACGAGCAGTACTTC.

The J gene is TRBJ2-7, the V gene TRBV7-2, with 7 bases lining up with TRBD2. The CDR3 covers 15 residues. CDR1 is SGHTA, CDR2 FQGNSA, per germline. Trimming took 2 bases from V and 6 from J; bases not matched to a gene: 10. CDR3 region: CASSLIKVREGEQYF. In nucleotides, the CDR3 is TGTGCCAGCAGCTTAATTAAAGTTAGGGAGGGCGAGCAGTACTTC.